This T cell receptor beta chain was obtained from a study of blood T cell repertoires in COVID-19. Overall study context: Samples of COVID-19 (acute and convalescent) were obtained from the United States, Italy and Spain. The analysed material was cDNA or gDNA that came from T cells, B-cell-depleted T cells, or PBMCs.

Study processing details: Estimated nucleated cell counts came from reference gene primer amplification. This table comes from immunoSEQ multiplex PCR, and its TCRdb copy is limited to in-frame clones, with some not included. The V and J calls and clone size come from that table; D and trimming were worked out from the DNA. The sample includes under 200,000 clones, around 74% of them seen just once. The source of this sequence is a woman older than 75 with acute or convalescent COVID-19. Sequencing was carried out using peripheral blood.

This chain's CDR3 is CSVRRGAAGTEAFF. The CDR3 DNA follows: TGCAGCGTTAGACGGGGAGCTGCTGGCACTGAAGCTTTCTTT. V and J are TRBV29-1 and TRBJ1-1, with D unresolved. This CDR3 spans 14 amino acids. Germline-derived CDR1 and CDR2 are SQVTM and ANQGSEA. V lost 5 bases and J lost 4, with 17 bases in between.